The rows below give T cell receptor beta chains drawn from one sample of a study of T cells in Graves' hyperthyroidism and ophthalmopathy. TCRdb ran MiXCR on the multiplex PCR reads and lists one entry per CDR3 protein. The sample shows about 560,000 distinct CDR3 sequences, about 45% of them seen only once. Sequenced input: peripheral blood or thyroid tissue (not recorded which). Receptor source: a woman younger than 35 with Graves' hyperthyroidism. Both conserved end residues are part of each CDR3. Fields, in order: D gene, clone size, J gene, V gene, CDR3 DNA, CDR3 protein. A D gene is named only where the DNA matches it firmly. Rows may omit the clone size; those that give it use once, few, many or a size class.

d_gene: TRBD2; abundance: .; j_gene: TRBJ2-2; v_gene: TRBV7-6; CDR3nt: TGTGCCAGCAGCTTCGAGCGGGAGGGCCTAACCGGGGAGCTGTTTTTT; CDR3aa: CASSFEREGLTGELFF
d_gene: TRBD1; abundance: .; j_gene: TRBJ1-5; v_gene: TRBV20-1; CDR3nt: TGCAGTTTGGACAGGGGGCCATTTCAGCCCCAGCATTTT; CDR3aa: CSLDRGPFQPQHF
d_gene: TRBD1; abundance: .; j_gene: TRBJ1-1; v_gene: TRBV5-4; CDR3nt: TGTGCCAGCAGCCCCGCCTGGCCAGGGGGGAACACTGAAGCTTTCTTT; CDR3aa: CASSPAWPGGNTEAFF
d_gene: .; abundance: .; j_gene: TRBJ2-7; v_gene: TRBV2; CDR3nt: TGTGCCAGCTTGGCCGGTGGGGGCCACGAGCAGTACTTC; CDR3aa: CASLAGGGHEQYF
d_gene: .; abundance: .; j_gene: TRBJ1-1; v_gene: TRBV25-1; CDR3nt: TGTGCCAGCTGGACCACTAACACTGAAGCTTTCTTT; CDR3aa: CASWTTNTEAFF
d_gene: .; abundance: .; j_gene: TRBJ1-2; v_gene: TRBV2; CDR3nt: TGTGCCAGCAGTTTAGACGAAGTCTACTACACCTTC; CDR3aa: CASSLDEVYYTF
d_gene: .; abundance: many; j_gene: TRBJ1-1; v_gene: TRBV24-1; CDR3nt: TGTGCCACCTCTTTTGGACGAGAAGCTTTCTTT; CDR3aa: CATSFGREAFF
d_gene: .; abundance: .; j_gene: TRBJ1-2; v_gene: TRBV27; CDR3nt: TGTGCCAGCAGTATTCGAGGGAGTTCAGACTACACCTTC; CDR3aa: CASSIRGSSDYTF
d_gene: .; abundance: few; j_gene: TRBJ1-2; v_gene: TRBV20-1; CDR3nt: TGCAGTGCTATAAACAGGGACAACTATGGCTACACCTTC; CDR3aa: CSAINRDNYGYTF
d_gene: .; abundance: .; j_gene: TRBJ2-5; v_gene: TRBV10-2; CDR3nt: TGCGCCAGCAGTTACAGGGAAGCGGGGACCCAGTACTTC; CDR3aa: CASSYREAGTQYF
d_gene: TRBD1; abundance: .; j_gene: TRBJ2-7; v_gene: TRBV20-1; CDR3nt: TGCAGTGCGGGACAGGGAGTGTACGAGCAGTACTTC; CDR3aa: CSAGQGVYEQYF
d_gene: TRBD1; abundance: .; j_gene: TRBJ2-7; v_gene: TRBV2; CDR3nt: TGTGCCAGTCGGGACAGTCACCTAATGGAGCAGTACTTC; CDR3aa: CASRDSHLMEQYF
d_gene: .; abundance: .; j_gene: TRBJ1-4; v_gene: TRBV10-3; CDR3nt: TGTGCCATCAGTGAGTCGGAGAATGAAAAACTGTTTTTT; CDR3aa: CAISESENEKLFF
d_gene: TRBD1; abundance: .; j_gene: TRBJ1-6; v_gene: TRBV25-1; CDR3nt: TGTACCAGCAGAGGAAGGGACAGGGCCCTCCACTTT; CDR3aa: CTSRGRDRALHF
d_gene: .; abundance: .; j_gene: TRBJ2-5; v_gene: TRBV9; CDR3nt: TGTGCCAGCGGCTACCAACGAGACCAAGAGACCCAGTACTTC; CDR3aa: CASGYQRDQETQYF
d_gene: TRBD1; abundance: .; j_gene: TRBJ1-2; v_gene: TRBV2; CDR3nt: TGTGCCAGCCAGGGGGCTGATGGCTACACCTTC; CDR3aa: CASQGADGYTF
d_gene: .; abundance: .; j_gene: TRBJ1-4; v_gene: TRBV19; CDR3nt: TGTGCCAGTAGTGGCCGGGACCGGTGGAATGAAAAACTGTTTTTT; CDR3aa: CASSGRDRWNEKLFF
d_gene: TRBD1; abundance: few; j_gene: TRBJ1-1; v_gene: TRBV9; CDR3nt: TGTGCCAGCAGCGTAGAGGACAGGGGTAATGAAGCTTTCTTT; CDR3aa: CASSVEDRGNEAFF
d_gene: TRBD1; abundance: .; j_gene: TRBJ1-5; v_gene: TRBV9; CDR3nt: TGTGCCAGCAGGGCGACAGGGGGCGGGGAAGAGACCCAGCATTTT; CDR3aa: CASRATGGGEETQHF
d_gene: TRBD1; abundance: .; j_gene: TRBJ2-7; v_gene: TRBV7-6; CDR3nt: TGTGCCAGCAGGATCCGGGACAGGGCCTACGAGCAGTACTTC; CDR3aa: CASRIRDRAYEQYF
d_gene: TRBD1; abundance: many; j_gene: TRBJ1-2; v_gene: TRBV2; CDR3nt: TGTGCCAGCAGCGTAGGACAGGGGACGGGCTACACCTTC; CDR3aa: CASSVGQGTGYTF
d_gene: TRBD2; abundance: .; j_gene: TRBJ2-2; v_gene: TRBV11-2; CDR3nt: TGTGCCAGCACAAGACTAGCGGGGAACACCGGGGAGCTGTTTTTT; CDR3aa: CASTRLAGNTGELFF
d_gene: .; abundance: many; j_gene: TRBJ2-5; v_gene: TRBV14; CDR3nt: TGTGCCAGCAGCCAAGATATCTGGGAGACCCAGTACTTC; CDR3aa: CASSQDIWETQYF
d_gene: .; abundance: .; j_gene: TRBJ2-1; v_gene: TRBV29-1; CDR3nt: TGCAGCGTTGCCCCGCTCGAAGCGGATGAGCAGTTCTTC; CDR3aa: CSVAPLEADEQFF
d_gene: TRBD2; abundance: .; j_gene: TRBJ2-7; v_gene: TRBV7-2; CDR3nt: TGTGCCAGCAGCTTAGAGGGACTACGACTCTACGAGCAGTACTTC; CDR3aa: CASSLEGLRLYEQYF
d_gene: TRBD1; abundance: many; j_gene: TRBJ1-2; v_gene: TRBV19; CDR3nt: TGTGCCAGCCTTAAGTCGACAGGGAACTATGGCTACACCTTC; CDR3aa: CASLKSTGNYGYTF
d_gene: .; abundance: .; j_gene: TRBJ1-5; v_gene: TRBV29-1; CDR3nt: TGCAGCGTTGAATTAGCTGGCAGCGCGTACGAGCATTTT; CDR3aa: CSVELAGSAYEHF
d_gene: .; abundance: few; j_gene: TRBJ1-1; v_gene: TRBV20-1; CDR3nt: TGCAGTGCTAGAGATCGAACCCTGGGGGACATAGGGAACACTGAAGCTTTCTTT; CDR3aa: CSARDRTLGDIGNTEAFF
d_gene: TRBD2; abundance: many; j_gene: TRBJ2-2; v_gene: TRBV24-1; CDR3nt: TGTGCCACCAGTGATTCCGGGACTAGCGGCCGAACCGGGGAGCTGTTTTTT; CDR3aa: CATSDSGTSGRTGELFF
d_gene: .; abundance: .; j_gene: TRBJ2-7; v_gene: TRBV9; CDR3nt: TGTGCCAGCAGCGTAGGGGAACGAGGCTACGAGCAGTACTTC; CDR3aa: CASSVGERGYEQYF
d_gene: .; abundance: .; j_gene: TRBJ1-2; v_gene: TRBV7-2; CDR3nt: TGTGCCAGCTCAAAGGTGGATAATGGCTACACCTTC; CDR3aa: CASSKVDNGYTF
d_gene: .; abundance: .; j_gene: TRBJ2-7; v_gene: TRBV7-3; CDR3nt: TGTGCCAGCAGCTTGGCGTCCGGGATCTACGAGCAGTACTTC; CDR3aa: CASSLASGIYEQYF
d_gene: .; abundance: .; j_gene: TRBJ1-2; v_gene: TRBV7-6; CDR3nt: TGTGCCAGCAGCTTAGGGAACGGAGATGGCTACACCTTC; CDR3aa: CASSLGNGDGYTF
d_gene: TRBD1; abundance: .; j_gene: TRBJ2-5; v_gene: TRBV5-1; CDR3nt: TGCGCCAGCAGCCCCGGGGACAGGGGAAAAGAGACCCAGTACTTC; CDR3aa: CASSPGDRGKETQYF
d_gene: .; abundance: few; j_gene: TRBJ2-7; v_gene: TRBV7-9; CDR3nt: TGTGCCAGCAGCTTGGGTCGGGAGTCCCCCTACGAGCAGTACTTC; CDR3aa: CASSLGRESPYEQYF
d_gene: .; abundance: once; j_gene: TRBJ1-4; v_gene: TRBV29-1; CDR3nt: TGCAGCGAGTCAACTAATGAAAAACTGTTTTTT; CDR3aa: CSESTNEKLFF
d_gene: .; abundance: few; j_gene: TRBJ2-5; v_gene: TRBV2; CDR3nt: TGTGCCAGCAGCTTAGAGGCAGGGGAGGAGACCCAGTACTTC; CDR3aa: CASSLEAGEETQYF
d_gene: .; abundance: once; j_gene: TRBJ1-1; v_gene: TRBV14; CDR3nt: TGTGCCAGCAGCCAAGAGACCACTGAAGTTTTCTTT; CDR3aa: CASSQETTEVFF
d_gene: .; abundance: few; j_gene: TRBJ1-1; v_gene: TRBV7-9; CDR3nt: TGTGCCAGCAGTCTGGTTGGGGTTGAAGCTTTCTTT; CDR3aa: CASSLVGVEAFF
d_gene: .; abundance: .; j_gene: TRBJ2-7; v_gene: TRBV20-1; CDR3nt: TGCAGTGCCCTTTTGGGACGGCTCTACGAGCAGTACTTC; CDR3aa: CSALLGRLYEQYF
d_gene: .; abundance: many; j_gene: TRBJ2-7; v_gene: TRBV20-1; CDR3nt: TGCAGTGCTAGACGGGGGCTAGCGGTAACCTACGAGCAGTACTTC; CDR3aa: CSARRGLAVTYEQYF
d_gene: TRBD1; abundance: .; j_gene: TRBJ1-2; v_gene: TRBV2; CDR3nt: TGTGCCAGCAGTTCGGACAGGGGGTTGAATGGCTACACCTTC; CDR3aa: CASSSDRGLNGYTF
d_gene: .; abundance: many; j_gene: TRBJ2-5; v_gene: TRBV7-2; CDR3nt: TGTGCCAGCAGCTTGGCCTGGGGCAGTGGGGAGACCCAGTACTTC; CDR3aa: CASSLAWGSGETQYF
d_gene: TRBD1; abundance: many; j_gene: TRBJ2-7; v_gene: TRBV10-3; CDR3nt: TGTGCCATCAGGGGACAGGGGGTGGTCTACGAGCAGTACTTC; CDR3aa: CAIRGQGVVYEQYF
d_gene: TRBD1; abundance: .; j_gene: TRBJ2-1; v_gene: TRBV24-1; CDR3nt: TGTGCCACCAGTGATTTCTCCCGGCCGGGACAGGATGAGCAGTTCTTC; CDR3aa: CATSDFSRPGQDEQFF
d_gene: .; abundance: many; j_gene: TRBJ2-7; v_gene: TRBV15; CDR3nt: TGTGCCACCAGCCCGGGGGACTGGAGCTCCTACGAGCAGTACTTC; CDR3aa: CATSPGDWSSYEQYF
d_gene: TRBD1; abundance: few; j_gene: TRBJ2-7; v_gene: TRBV7-9; CDR3nt: TGTGCCAGCAGCTCGACCAGGGGGCGTTACGAGCAGTACTTC; CDR3aa: CASSSTRGRYEQYF
d_gene: TRBD1; abundance: many; j_gene: TRBJ1-1; v_gene: TRBV7-8; CDR3nt: TGTGCCAGCAGCTTTAGACAGGGGAACACTGAAGCTTTCTTT; CDR3aa: CASSFRQGNTEAFF
d_gene: TRBD2; abundance: .; j_gene: TRBJ2-7; v_gene: TRBV2; CDR3nt: TGTGCCAGCGGTCGGGAGCGGGACTACGAGCAGTACTTC; CDR3aa: CASGRERDYEQYF
d_gene: .; abundance: many; j_gene: TRBJ2-7; v_gene: TRBV10-3; CDR3nt: TGTGCCATCAGTGAGTCGAGTTCTGGGAACGAGCAGTACTTC; CDR3aa: CAISESSSGNEQYF
d_gene: .; abundance: .; j_gene: TRBJ2-5; v_gene: TRBV20-1; CDR3nt: TGCAGTGCTCCCCGCAGGGCCCAAGAGACCCAGTACTTC; CDR3aa: CSAPRRAQETQYF
d_gene: .; abundance: .; j_gene: TRBJ1-2; v_gene: TRBV2; CDR3nt: TGTGCCAGCAGTTACCCCCGATTGGATGGCTACACCTTC; CDR3aa: CASSYPRLDGYTF
d_gene: .; abundance: .; j_gene: TRBJ1-5; v_gene: TRBV6-4; CDR3nt: TGTGCCAGCAGCCGGGAGACCAATCAGCCCCAGCATTTT; CDR3aa: CASSRETNQPQHF
d_gene: .; abundance: .; j_gene: TRBJ2-7; v_gene: TRBV7-6; CDR3nt: TGTGCCAGCAGCCCCCGGACAGTATCCCTCTCCTACGAGCAGTACTTC; CDR3aa: CASSPRTVSLSYEQYF
d_gene: TRBD1; abundance: .; j_gene: TRBJ1-3; v_gene: TRBV2; CDR3nt: TGTGCCAGCAGAGGCTCGGGACAGGGAAACACCATATATTTT; CDR3aa: CASRGSGQGNTIYF